This T cell receptor beta chain originates from a study of chemoradiotherapy in HPV16-positive cancers (dated by TCRdb to between 2021 and 2023). Looking at the study overall: Candidate HPV-specific T-cell clones and common TCR motifs were defined by functional T-cell assays performed on cells from two HPV16-positive patients. The study asked whether T-cell immunity against the HPV oncoproteins E6 and E7 changes during chemoradiotherapy and whether it affects survival. TCR repertoires from some 90 patients with HPV-related cancers were then used to track the candidate HPV-specific TCRs and motifs.

The method was the immunoSEQ multiplex PCR assay. TCRdb mirrors the immuneACCESS table, restricted to in-frame sequences. Some clones are absent from its copies; in checked studies, under half trace to an unresolved V gene, and the reason for the others is unknown. The sample table shows over 1,500 clones, and around 90% are seen once. In total, the top ten clones hold about 4.8% of the sample. The CDR3 sequence holds 15 residues, the cysteine and phenylalanine included. The entry retains the CDR3 DNA only, 45 bases that are in frame from base 1. Trimming removed 0 bases from V and 4 bases from J, leaving 10 bases between the germline ends. The germline V gene (reference sequence) provides CDR1 MNHEY and CDR2 SMNVEV. Repertoires were sampled repeatedly over the course of chemoradiotherapy, so clonal expansion could be followed in the tumor microenvironment. Summary of the overall study and its limitations: Among HPV16-positive patients, expansion of HPV-responsive T cells during chemoradiotherapy was associated with better recurrence-free survival. Expansion of candidate HPV-specific clones and E7-related TCR motifs was observed in the tumor microenvironment during treatment, whereas no such expansion was observed for non-HPV-specific T cells. The survival association was reported for HPV16-positive patients, and the functional definition of HPV-specific T cells was derived from only two HPV16-positive patients.

About this clone itself: This receptor's antigen is unknown. No much larger clone exists at a distance of one base, and base qualities are not known.

Material: tumor tissue, obtained from a patient who underwent chemoradiotherapy. The source of this sequence is a human donor with HPV-associated anogenital cancer. The rearranged chain carries TRBV27 and TRBJ1-3; the D gene cannot be resolved reliably. The sequence in DNA is TGTGCCAGCAGTTTATCCGGCAGAGGGGGAAACACCATATATTTT. It codes for CASSLSGRGGNTIYF.